This T cell receptor beta chain was documented in a study of blood T cells in healthy people across ages. Primers used in a second PCR of roughly 7 to 12 cycles were a sample-barcoded 5' primer and a J-beta primer mix. MiXCR, applied by TCRdb to the 5' RACE reads, yields one record per CDR3 protein. The data contain approximately 730,000 distinct CDR3 sequences, around 40% of them singletons. Overall study findings and caveats: Observed TCR beta diversity per million T cells went down as age went up. This fall followed a roughly linear course with age. When one million T cells were used, diversity estimates were thought to be underestimates.

Germline assignment: CDR1 LNHNV and CDR2 YYDKDF (reference sequence). V lost 3 bases to trimming and J lost 1 base, with 19 bases between them. The CDR3 is 17 residues long. Details on this clonotype: The antigen is undetermined. A much bigger clone sits one base away, suggesting this may be a read error.

The source of this sequence is a woman in her fifties or sixties in good health. The sample comprised blood. The V call is TRBV15, the J call TRBJ2-7, with D perhaps matching TRBD1 or TRBD2 (5 bases each). The CDR3 DNA is TGTGCCACCAGCAGGGAACTACCGGGACGGGGATCCTACGAGCAGTACTTC. Translation gives CATSRELPGRGSYEQYF.